Shown below are 27 T cell receptor beta chains from a single sample sequenced in a study of T cells in women clearing cervical HPV infection. TCRdb's table, derived via immunoSEQ multiplex PCR, lists solely in-frame clones and lacks some. Its clone listing holds roughly 19,000 clones. Sequencing was carried out using blood buffy coat. The origin of the receptors is a woman between 18 and 70 years old with a cervical HPV16 infection that either progressed to CIN3+ or cleared (not recorded which).

With regard to this clone: The read halts 3 residues ahead of the CDR3 end, with the missing end drawn from the germline J gene. The chain employs TRBV19 and TRBJ2-3; D perhaps matches TRBD1 (6 bases). The CDR3 loop spans 14 amino acids. V shed 5 bases and J shed 5 bases, with 14 bases lying between them. The V gene's germline CDR1 is LNHDA and CDR2 SQIVND (reference sequence). The CDR3 sequence is CASSFRTVRDTQYF. CDR3 DNA, as far as it was read: TGTGCCAGTAGTTTCCGGACAGTCCGAGATACG.

Concerning this clone: Coverage ceases 3 residues before the CDR3 finishes, and the germline J gene fills in the end. This chain links TRBV7-9 with TRBJ2-3, with D possibly TRBD1 on 6 matching bases. Germline lookup yields CDR1 SEHNR and CDR2 FQNEAQ (reference sequence). CDR3 length: 14 amino acids. The sequenced part of the CDR3 DNA is TGTGCCAGCAGCCCCAGGGGTTGGCAAGAGACG. Its protein product is CASSPRGWQET. In full, the CDR3 reads CASSPRGWQETQYF.

Note on this clone: The read terminates 3 residues before the CDR3 end, so the remaining end is supplied by the germline J gene. V usage is TRBV7-9 and J usage is TRBJ2-7; D might be TRBD1 (6 bases). Looked up from germline, CDR1 is SEHNR and CDR2 is FQNEAQ (reference sequence). Trimming shortened V by 0 bases and J by 6 bases, and 9 bases separated the two germline ends. CDR3 length equals 13 residues. The CDR3 region is CASSLAGGSEQYF. CDR3 DNA, as far as it was read: TGTGCCAGCAGCTTAGCAGGGGGTAGCGAG.

CDR3 loop: CASTEGGIYQETQYF. The CDR3 DNA, read in part, is TGTGCCAGCACCGAAGGGGGAATTTATCAAGAGACC. The rearrangement joins TRBV28 to TRBJ2-5; D might be TRBD1 (6 bases). The read ends 3 residues before the CDR3 terminus; that terminus is restored from the germline J gene. The V and J ends lost 7 bases and 2 bases respectively, with 17 bases between them. CDR1 and CDR2 from the germline V gene are MDHEN and SYDVKM. The length of the CDR3 is 15 residues. Looking up the rest from reference TRBV28 and TRBJ2-5 gives the full variable domain: DVKVTQSSRYLVKRTGEKVFLECVQDMDHENMFWYRQDPGLGLRLIYFSYDVKMKEKGDIPEGYSVSREKKERFSLILESASTNQTSMYLCASTEGGIYQETQYFGPGTRLLVL.

Concerning this clone: The CDR3 end falls 3 residues outside the read, so it is completed with the germline J gene. V and J are TRBV5-1 and TRBJ1-2; TRBD1 matches at 7 bases. CDR3 length: 12 amino acids. Germline values: CDR1 SGHRS, CDR2 YFSETQ. CDR3 bases read: TGCGCCAGCAGCCCGGAGGGGGCCGGC. Its protein product is CASSPEGAG. The whole CDR3 sequence reads CASSPEGAGYTF.

As regards this clone: Read data end 3 residues before the CDR3 end; the end is taken from the germline J gene. The J gene is TRBJ1-1, the V gene TRBV3-1 (or the pseudogene TRBV3-2); 11 nucleotides align to TRBD1. The CDR3 is 15 amino acids. After removal of 8 bases from V and 5 bases from J, the junction contained 10 bases not matched to a gene. Germline assignment: CDR1 LGHDT and CDR2 YNNKEL (reference sequence). The CDR3 loop is CASGTGGCGETEAFF. The sequenced CDR3 bases are TGTGCCAGCGGGACAGGGGGATGTGGGGAAACTGAA.

The CDR3 loop is CSATYLAEFYEQYF. The covered CDR3 bases are TGCAGTGCTACTTACCTAGCGGAATTCTACGAG. The chain joins TRBV20-1 to TRBJ2-7; TRBD2 matches 7 bases. The read stops 3 residues short of the end of the CDR3; the missing end is completed from the germline J gene. The J segment lost 3 bases and the V segment lost 4 bases, leaving 9 bases of the junction unmatched. The CDR3 covers 14 residues. The V gene's germline CDR1 is DFQATT and CDR2 SNEGSKA (reference sequence).

Worth noting for this clone: The CDR3 end falls 3 residues outside the read, so it is completed with the germline J gene. This rearrangement joins TRBV7-2 to TRBJ1-2; a possible D gene is TRBD1 (5 bases). The CDR3 loop spans 13 amino acids. The V gene's germline CDR1 is SGHTA and CDR2 FQGNSA. The CDR3 sequence is CASSLDSLRDYTF. The DNA read from the CDR3 is TGTGCCAGCAGCCTCGACAGCCTACGAGAC.

About this clone itself: Read data end 3 residues before the CDR3 end; the end is taken from the germline J gene. The gene calls are TRBV20-1 and TRBJ2-5; possibly TRBD1 for D (5 bases). V was trimmed by 0 bases and J by 2 bases, leaving 22 bases between them. The CDR3 extends over 18 amino acids. CDR1 and CDR2 from the germline V gene are DFQATT and SNEGSKA (reference sequence). The CDR3 region is CSARDLAGYGPSQETQYF. Partial CDR3 DNA: TGCAGTGCTAGAGATTTGGCAGGGTATGGCCCCTCGCAAGAGACC.

A note on this clone: The read is 3 residues too short to cover the CDR3 end, so that end is filled in from the germline J gene. The chain links TRBV18 to TRBJ2-1, with D tentatively TRBD2 (6 bases). Germline V lookup: CDR1 KGHSH, CDR2 LQKENI. V shed 5 bases and J shed 6 bases, with 11 bases lying between them. This CDR3 contains 13 residues. Partial CDR3 DNA: TGTGCCAGCTCATCGGGACTCGTCAATGAG. Translating gives CASSSGLVNE. The whole CDR3 region reads CASSSGLVNEQFF.

In terms of frequency, this clone is medium-sized. The read falls 3 residues short of the CDR3 end, and the missing part is taken from the germline J gene. V is TRBV6-1 and J is TRBJ2-3, with 8 nucleotides matching TRBD2. Germline V lookup: CDR1 MNHNS, CDR2 SASEGT. V dropped 2 bases and J dropped 3; count of bases not matched to a gene: 16. This CDR3 has 19 amino acids. The CDR3 loop reads CASSEFSTSGRLSTDTQYF. CDR3 DNA, as far as it was read: TGTGCCAGCAGTGAATTTAGTACTAGCGGAAGATTAAGTACAGATACG.

On this clone: The read stops 3 residues short of the end of the CDR3; the missing end is completed from the germline J gene. The chain carries TRBV18 and TRBJ2-1; 8 nucleotides align to TRBD2. The germline V gene encodes CDR1 KGHSH and CDR2 LQKENI. With 0 bases clipped from V and 8 bases from J, the junction kept 9 bases outside the gene matches. The CDR3 is made up of 16 amino acids. CDR3 sequence reads: CASSPPATIGGDEQFF. The covered CDR3 bases are TGTGCCAGCTCACCACCGGCGACTATCGGGGGGGATGAG.

Its frequency marks this clone as medium-sized. From the germline J gene comes the end of the CDR3, since the read stops 3 residues before it. V is TRBV7-2 and J is TRBJ2-7; D gene ambiguous. The germline V and J ends were trimmed by 1 base and 3 bases, with 10 bases remaining between them. Germline CDR1 is SGHTA and CDR2 is FQGNSA. CDR3 length: 14 residues. This CDR3 is CASSLGQAFYEQYF. The part of the CDR3 DNA that was read is TGTGCCAGCAGCTTAGGCCAGGCTTTCTACGAG.

With regard to this clone: Read data end 3 residues before the CDR3 end; the end is taken from the germline J gene. The chain employs TRBV11-2 and TRBJ2-4, with D maybe TRBD2 (5 bases). V dropped 2 bases and J dropped 0 bases, with 8 bases sitting between them. Germline V gene data show CDR1 as SGHAT and CDR2 as FQNNGV. This CDR3 is 15 amino acids long. The part of the CDR3 DNA that was read is TGTGCCAGCAGCTTACCGGGGATAGCCAAAAACATT. Translating it yields CASSLPGIAKNI. The full CDR3 protein reads CASSLPGIAKNIQYF.

Points on this clone: Read sequence stops 3 residues before the CDR3 end, and the germline J gene provides the missing end. The gene calls are TRBV6-2 or TRBV6-3 and TRBJ2-7; 7 nucleotides line up with TRBD1. J was trimmed by 0 bases and V by 5 bases; bases with no gene match: 10. The V gene's germline CDR1 is MNHEY and CDR2 SVGEGT. The CDR3 length is 16 residues. The part of the CDR3 DNA that was read is TGTGCCAGCAGTGGGATACAGGGGACCTCCTCCTACGAG. Amino acids: CASSGIQGTSSYE. The whole CDR3 protein is CASSGIQGTSSYEQYF.

The CDR3 reads CSARPGGYTEAFF. The covered CDR3 bases are TGCAGTGCTAGACCCGGGGGTTACACTGAA. The chain carries TRBV20-1 and TRBJ1-1; a possible D gene is TRBD1 (5 bases). The read stops 3 residues short of the end of the CDR3; the missing end is completed from the germline J gene. Germline lookup yields CDR1 DFQATT and CDR2 SNEGSKA (reference sequence). Trimming left V 2 bases short and J 3 bases short, with 10 bases between. The CDR3 is made up of 13 amino acids.

In regard to this clone: The read gets to within 3 residues of the CDR3 end, and the germline J gene fills in the rest. V usage is TRBV10-2 and J usage is TRBJ2-3; possible D gene TRBD2, 7 bases. The CDR3 is made up of 14 amino acids. Germline CDR1 and CDR2: WSHSY and SAAADI. The V end lost 6 bases, the J end lost 6 bases, and 16 bases lay between the germline ends. CDR3 bases read: TGCGCCAGCAGACCACAGGGAGGGATGGATACG. Protein sequence: CASRPQGGMDT. The whole CDR3 protein reads CASRPQGGMDTQYF.

About this clone: The read gets to within 3 residues of the CDR3 end, and the germline J gene fills in the rest. Other DNA sequences within the sample encode an identical CDR3. The rearrangement links TRBV18 to TRBJ1-3; D gene unclear. Germline V gives CDR1 KGHSH, CDR2 LQKENI. Trimming removed 2 bases from V and 0 bases from J, with 11 bases in between. CDR3 length equals 16 residues. CDR3 region: CASSPSLERSGNTIYF. The DNA read from the CDR3 is TGTGCCAGCTCACCATCTCTAGAACGCTCTGGAAACACC.

In the case of this clone: The germline gene is not matched at one end of the junction; a read error may be the cause. The missing CDR3 end, 3 residues past where the read stops, is filled in from the germline J gene. The chain joins TRBV4-2 to TRBJ2-7; 10 positions match TRBD1. The CDR3 totals 14 residues. Germline V gene data show CDR1 as LGHNA and CDR2 as YNFKEQ. The CDR3 loop reads CASSQGQGSYEQYF. The DNA read from the CDR3 is TGCGCCAGCAGCCAGGGACAGGGGTCCTACGAG.

On this clone itself: The read falls 3 residues short of the CDR3 end, and the missing part is taken from the germline J gene. The V and J genes are TRBV28 and TRBJ1-2; TRBD1 might be the D (6 bases). Trimming cost V 5 bases and J 4 bases, with 20 bases left between them. The CDR3 consists of 16 residues. Germline loops: CDR1 MDHEN, CDR2 SYDVKM. The sequenced part of the CDR3 DNA is TGTGCCAGCAGTCCCAAATTATTAGACAGGATCTATGGC. This gives the protein CASSPKLLDRIYG. The whole CDR3 protein is CASSPKLLDRIYGYTF.

To note about this clone: The read ends 3 residues early relative to the CDR3; the germline J gene fills the gap. This sequence joins TRBV18 and TRBJ2-1, with D possibly matching TRBD2 (5 bases). CDR1 KGHSH and CDR2 LQKENI come from the germline V gene. This CDR3 comprises 13 residues. Trimming removed 0 bases from V and 5 bases from J, with 5 bases in between. CDR3 protein: CASSPPGDNEQFF. CDR3 DNA, as far as it was read: TGTGCCAGCTCACCACCCGGGGACAATGAG.

For this clone: At one end the junction does not follow the germline gene, possibly because of a read error. The CDR3 end lies 3 residues beyond the end of the read and is filled in from the germline J gene. The rearrangement uses TRBV4-2 and TRBJ1-4; 8 positions match TRBD1. The CDR3 covers 15 residues. The germline V gene encodes CDR1 LGHNA and CDR2 YNFKEQ. The CDR3 spells CASSQAQGAYEKLFF. The CDR3 bases that were read are TGCGCCAGCAGCCAAGCCCAGGGGGCATACGAAAAA.

A remark on this clone: The CDR3 end falls 3 residues outside the read, so it is completed with the germline J gene. The chain carries TRBV20-1 and TRBJ2-1; weak D call: TRBD1 (6 bases). The CDR3 is made up of 15 amino acids. V lost 7 bases to trimming and J lost 5 bases, with 21 bases between them. CDR1 and CDR2 (germline): DFQATT, SNEGSKA (reference sequence). The CDR3 DNA, read in part, is TGCAGTGGTCCTATCGGGCAGGGGATTAACAATGAG. This codes for CSGPIGQGINNE. The whole CDR3 protein reads CSGPIGQGINNEQFF.

A word on this clone: The DNA ends 3 residues before the CDR3 does, and the rest of the CDR3 is filled in from the germline J gene. This chain connects TRBV28 to TRBJ1-5; D remains unclear. CDR3 length equals 12 residues. V lost 1 base and J lost 9, with 7 bases in between. Germline V gives CDR1 MDHEN, CDR2 SYDVKM. CDR3 amino acids: CASSLSHGPQHF. CDR3 DNA (partial): TGTGCCAGCAGTTTATCCCACGGGCCC. The full variable domain, with the rest looked up from reference TRBV28 and TRBJ1-5, is DVKVTQSSRYLVKRTGEKVFLECVQDMDHENMFWYRQDPGLGLRLIYFSYDVKMKEKGDIPEGYSVSREKKERFSLILESASTNQTSMYLCASSLSHGPQHFGDGTRLSIL.

As regards this clone: The sequence runs out 3 residues before the end of the CDR3; the remainder is reconstructed from the germline J gene. V is TRBV7-2 and J is TRBJ1-6; D not certain. Germline lookup yields CDR1 SGHTA and CDR2 FQGNSA. Trimming removed 6 bases at V and 6 bases at J, with 12 bases between. The CDR3 contains 14 residues. The sequenced CDR3 bases are TGTGCCAGCAGTCCCTTACAGATTAATTCACCC. Its translation: CASSPLQINSP. The complete CDR3 reads CASSPLQINSPLHF.

On this clone: The sequenced fragment ends 3 residues before the CDR3 boundary, so the rest is inferred from the germline J gene. This sequence joins TRBV19 and TRBJ1-5, with 9 bases aligning to TRBD1. Germline V gene sequence: CDR1 LNHDA, CDR2 SQIVND (reference sequence). CDR3 length: 15 residues. After removal of 1 base from V and 6 bases from J, the junction contained 4 bases not matched to a gene. The part of the CDR3 DNA that was read is TGTGCCAGTAGTATAGGTACAGGGGGCGGTCAGCCC. This encodes CASSIGTGGGQP. In full, the CDR3 is CASSIGTGGGQPQHF.

Comment on this clone: The CDR3 end is not reached by the read, which stops 3 residues before it; the germline J gene fills it in. V is TRBV5-8 and J is TRBJ2-7, with TRBD2 matching over 10 bases. The CDR3 consists of 14 residues. With V trimmed by 1 base and J by 5 bases, 3 bases remained unmatched. Germline V lookup: CDR1 SGHTS, CDR2 YDEGEE. The CDR3 reads CASSLLAGVHEQYF. The part of the CDR3 DNA that was read is TGTGCCAGCAGCTTGCTAGCGGGAGTCCACGAG.